This T cell receptor beta chain was profiled in a study of patients and donors after allogeneic stem cell transplantation. Trimming shortened V by 9 bases and J by 1 base, and 6 bases separated the two germline ends. This CDR3 has 11 residues. TCRdb itself ran the RT-PCR reads through MiXCR, one entry per CDR3 protein. The data contain approximately 200,000 distinct CDR3 sequences, roughly two fifths of them singletons. This clonotype was seen more than once but under ten times. This TCR was sampled from a human donor who was either an allogeneic HSCT recipient or a stem cell or donor lymphocyte infusion donor (not recorded which). It is not recorded whose cells these are; they may come from a transplant donor. Sequencing was performed on blood, either unsorted or a sorted T cell fraction (not recorded which). The chain employs TRBV12-3 or TRBV12-4 and TRBJ1-1; D gene ambiguous. The chain's CDR3 is CARVENTEAFF. CDR3 DNA: TGTGCCAGGGTAGAGAACACTGAAGCTTTCTTT.